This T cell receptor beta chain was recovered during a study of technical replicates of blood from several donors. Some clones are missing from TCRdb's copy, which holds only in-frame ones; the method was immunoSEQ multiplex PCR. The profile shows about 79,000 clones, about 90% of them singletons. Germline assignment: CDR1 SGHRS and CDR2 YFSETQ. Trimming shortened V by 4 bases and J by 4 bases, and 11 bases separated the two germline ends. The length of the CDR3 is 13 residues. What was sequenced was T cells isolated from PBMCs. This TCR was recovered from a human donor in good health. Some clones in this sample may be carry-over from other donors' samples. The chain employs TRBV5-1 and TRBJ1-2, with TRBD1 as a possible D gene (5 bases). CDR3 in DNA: TGCGCCAGCAGCGCAGGGCTTGGCTATGGCTACACCTTC. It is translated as CASSAGLGYGYTF.